The next 32 T cell receptor beta chains were all read from a single sample in a study of STAT3 mutations in large granular lymphocyte leukemia. Study-wide points: Every T-cell large granular lymphocyte leukemia patient had at least one immunodominant TCR beta clonotype.

Profiled with immunoSEQ multiplex PCR; TCRdb holds only in-frame clones, not every one. This sample yields fewer than 15,000 clones, of which 80% to 90% are seen a single time; roughly 12% belongs to the top ten. Their specific antigens are unknown. The sample was PBMCs. These receptor sequences come from a human donor with T large granular lymphocyte leukemia. Some clones in this sample may be carry-over from other donors' samples.

CDR3 loop: CASSPEGGQPQHF. DNA of the CDR3: TGTGCCAGCTCACCAGAGGGAGGTCAGCCCCAGCATTTT. The rearrangement joins TRBV18 to TRBJ1-5; D gene unclear. The CDR3 is 13 amino acids. Germline V gives CDR1 KGHSH, CDR2 LQKENI. V shed 2 bases and J shed 6 bases, with 8 bases lying between them.

The V and J genes are TRBV6-1 and TRBJ1-5; D unclear. In germline, CDR1 is MNHNS, CDR2 SASEGT. This CDR3 spans 14 amino acids. V was clipped by 3 bases and J by 9 bases, with 15 bases between them. The CDR3 sequence: CASSETLLVGPQHF. The CDR3, as DNA: TGTGCCAGCAGTGAGACCCTTTTGGTCGGGCCCCAGCATTTT.

A few counts support this clone. The chain joins TRBV2 to TRBJ1-2; tentatively, D is TRBD1 (6 bases). The CDR3 runs to 14 residues. The germline CDR1 and CDR2 sequences are SNHLY and FYNNEI. V lost 4 bases to trimming and J lost 6 bases, with 15 bases between them. This CDR3 is CASSGGARIHGYTF. The CDR3 DNA reads TGTGCCAGCAGTGGGGGGGCCCGCATCCATGGCTACACCTTC.

This rearrangement joins TRBV27 to TRBJ2-7; TRBD2 matches at 11 bases. J gave up 3 bases and V 1 base, and 2 bases lay outside the gene matches. Germline V gene lookup returns CDR1 MNHEY and CDR2 SMNVEV (reference sequence). CDR3 length equals 15 residues. The CDR3 spells CASSLFLAGGYEQYF. The CDR3 DNA reads as TGTGCCAGCAGTTTATTCCTAGCGGGAGGCTACGAGCAGTACTTC.

CDR3 coding DNA: TGTGCCAGCAGCTTCCAGCGAACCTCGGGGGAGCTGTTTTTT. Protein: CASSFQRTSGELFF. The V call is TRBV5-6, the J call TRBJ2-2; no firm D call. The CDR3 is 14 residues long. The V end lost 2 bases, the J end lost 8 bases, and 13 bases lay between the germline ends. Germline loops: CDR1 SGHDT, CDR2 YYEEEE.

The chain couples TRBV5-1 to TRBJ2-5; D is possibly TRBD1 or TRBD2 (5 bases each). The CDR3 sequence is 11 residues long. CDR1 is SGHRS and CDR2 is YFSETQ in the germline V gene. V lost 3 bases, J lost 5 bases, and 5 bases lay in between. The CDR3 reads CASSWGETQYF. The CDR3 DNA reads TGCGCCAGCAGCTGGGGGGAGACCCAGTACTTC.

The chain employs TRBV9 and TRBJ1-3; D remains ambiguous. This CDR3 has 16 amino acids. V was pared by 4 bases and J by 2 bases, with 16 bases between. CDR1 is SGDLS and CDR2 is YYNGEE in the germline V gene. CDR3 region: CASSRYPTPPGNTIYF. CDR3 nucleotide sequence: TGTGCCAGCAGCAGATACCCAACCCCTCCTGGAAACACCATATATTTT.

This clone has a single count. The rearrangement joins TRBV9 to TRBJ2-7; 9 bases fit TRBD2. Germline V gene data show CDR1 as SGDLS and CDR2 as YYNGEE. The CDR3 consists of 17 residues. The J segment lost 6 bases and the V segment lost 3 bases, leaving 16 bases of the junction unmatched. The CDR3 DNA reads as TGTGCCAGCAGCGCAGACCTTAACTTAGCGGGAGCGGTCGAGCAGTACTTC. It specifies CASSADLNLAGAVEQYF. The whole variable domain, filled in from reference TRBV9 and TRBJ2-7, reads DSGVTQTPKHLITATGQRVTLRCSPRSGDLSVYWYQQSLDQGLQFLIQYYNGEERAKGNILERFSAQQFPDLHSELNLSSLELGDSALYFCASSADLNLAGAVEQYFGPGTRLTVT.

The chain combines TRBV4-1 with TRBJ1-1; 8 nucleotides align to TRBD1. CDR1 MGHRA and CDR2 YSYEKL come from the germline V gene. This CDR3 has 13 amino acids. Trimming took 3 bases from V and 6 from J; bases not matched to a gene: 3. CDR3 sequence reads: CASSQIQGAEAFF. As DNA, the CDR3 is TGCGCCAGCAGCCAGATACAGGGGGCTGAAGCTTTCTTT.

The chain couples TRBV29-1 to TRBJ2-1; TRBD2 agrees at 9 bases. Germline CDR1 is SQVTM and CDR2 is ANQGSEA. The CDR3 runs 14 residues. Germline trimming cut 5 bases from V and 4 bases from J; bases unmatched to any gene: 6. The CDR3, as DNA: TGCAGCGTTAGTCCAGCGGGGGGTTACAATGAGCAGTTCTTC. Its protein product is CSVSPAGGYNEQFF.

The J gene is TRBJ2-2, the V gene TRBV11-2; D might be TRBD1 (6 bases). The CDR3 loop spans 16 amino acids. The V end was cut by 5 bases, the J end by 1 base, with 14 bases between. Looked up from germline, CDR1 is SGHAT and CDR2 is FQNNGV. The CDR3 protein is CASSPLAGENTGELFF. CDR3 in DNA: TGTGCCAGCAGCCCCCTCGCAGGGGAGAACACCGGGGAGCTGTTTTTT.

This clone was detected once. The genes are TRBV5-4 and TRBJ2-2; 8 nucleotides agree with TRBD1. J gave up 4 bases and V 5 bases, and 7 bases lay outside the gene matches. Germline V gene sequence: CDR1 SGHNT, CDR2 YYREEE (reference sequence). The CDR3 is made up of 15 amino acids. The CDR3 DNA sequence: TGTGCCAGCAGTTGGGACAGGCCTTCCACCGGGGAGCTGTTTTTT. It specifies CASSWDRPSTGELFF.

V is TRBV7-2 and J is TRBJ1-2, with 8 bases identical to TRBD1. With V trimmed by 5 bases and J by 0 bases, 5 bases remained unmatched. This CDR3 region has 15 residues. CDR1 SGHTA and CDR2 FQGNSA come from the germline V gene. As DNA, the CDR3 is TGTGCCAGCAGCCACGGGACAGGCGCTAACTATGGCTACACCTTC. This encodes CASSHGTGANYGYTF.

This sequence joins TRBV11-3 and TRBJ2-3; TRBD1 matches at 8 bases. V lost 5 bases, J lost 1 base, and 2 bases stayed unmatched. Looked up from germline, CDR1 is SGHNT and CDR2 is YENEEA. The CDR3 length is 14 residues. In nucleotides, the CDR3 is TGTGCCAGCAGCCGGACAGGGCGCACAGATACGCAGTATTTT. Translation gives CASSRTGRTDTQYF.

The chain combines TRBV6-5 with TRBJ2-2; D unresolved. Between the trimmed V and J ends, which lost 7 bases and 7 bases, there was a span of 10 bases. There are 12 residues in the CDR3. Looked up from germline, CDR1 is MNHEY and CDR2 is SVGAGI. The CDR3 nucleotides read TGTGCCAGCACTTCAGCAGGCGGGGAGCTGTTTTTT. This encodes CASTSAGGELFF.

The chain employs TRBV19 and TRBJ1-4; the D gene is possibly TRBD1 (5 bases). The V end was cut by 3 bases, the J end by 8 bases, with 13 bases between. From germline, CDR1 is LNHDA and CDR2 SQIVND (reference sequence). The CDR3 contains 14 residues. The CDR3 coding sequence is TGTGCCAGTAGTATCTTCCCAGGGCGGGAAAAACTGTTTTTT. It yields the protein CASSIFPGREKLFF.

This clone appeared a single time. The chain employs TRBV5-4 and TRBJ2-7; D remains unclear. CDR1 SGHNT and CDR2 YYREEE come from the germline V gene (reference sequence). This CDR3 has 13 residues. The germline V and J ends were trimmed by 0 bases and 3 bases, with 7 bases remaining between them. This CDR3 reads CASSLGESYEQYF. CDR3 sequence (DNA): TGTGCCAGCAGCTTGGGCGAGAGCTACGAGCAGTACTTC.

The V call is TRBV5-4, the J call TRBJ2-1; 7 bases align to TRBD1. In germline, CDR1 is SGHNT, CDR2 YYREEE (reference sequence). With 4 bases clipped from V and 3 bases from J, the junction kept 7 bases outside the gene matches. CDR3 length: 15 residues. The CDR3 nucleotides read TGTGCCAGCAGCGTCGACAGGGAAAACTACAATGAGCAGTTCTTC. Protein: CASSVDRENYNEQFF.

The gene calls are TRBV5-6 and TRBJ2-2, with 9 bases matching TRBD1. Germline CDR1 and CDR2: SGHDT and YYEEEE. The CDR3 totals 17 residues. V lost 3 bases and J lost 6; bases outside the gene matches: 12. CDR3 sequence (DNA): TGTGCCAGCAGCTCGCTGGGGACAGGGCCTTGGGCCGGGGAGCTGTTTTTT. This encodes CASSSLGTGPWAGELFF.

The rearrangement links TRBV5-1 to TRBJ2-3, with D unresolved. Trimming cost V 7 bases and J 1 base, with 13 bases left between them. Germline values: CDR1 SGHRS, CDR2 YFSETQ. The CDR3 spans 14 residues. In DNA form, the CDR3 reads TGCGCCAGCCGCGTAGAAGGAGGCACAGATACGCAGTATTTT. Protein product: CASRVEGGTDTQYF. Supplemented by reference TRBV5-1 and TRBJ2-3, the full variable domain reads KAGVTQTPRYLIKTRGQQVTLSCSPISGHRSVSWYQQTPGQGLQFLFEYFSETQRNKGNFPGRFSGRQFSNSRSEMNVSTLELGDSALYLCASRVEGGTDTQYFGPGTRLTVL.

This clone was picked up one time. This rearrangement joins TRBV28 to TRBJ2-7; D may be TRBD1 (5 bases). Deletions cut 7 bases from V and 0 bases from J, with 16 bases between. This CDR3 has 15 amino acids. Germline values: CDR1 MDHEN, CDR2 SYDVKM. The CDR3 sequence is CASTPGHLSSYEQYV. The CDR3 DNA sequence: TGTGCCAGCACCCCTGGACACTTGAGCTCCTACGAGCAGTACGTC.

The chain carries TRBV18 and TRBJ1-1, with a tentative D call TRBD1 (6 bases). Between the trimmed V and J ends, which lost 3 bases and 1 base, there was a span of 9 bases. Germline CDR1 KGHSH, CDR2 LQKENI. CDR3 length equals 14 residues. CDR3 loop: CASSPATGNTEAFF. CDR3 nucleotides: TGTGCCAGCTCACCCGCGACAGGGAACACTGAAGCTTTCTTT.

V gene TRBV6-6 combines with J gene TRBJ1-5; TRBD1 matches at 8 bases. The ends lost 6 bases at V and 6 bases at J; junction bases unmatched: 7. CDR1 is MNHNY and CDR2 is SVGAGI in the germline V gene (reference sequence). This CDR3 comprises 14 residues. CDR3 DNA sequence: TGTGCCAGCAGATTTCCAGGGGGCGGTCAGCCCCAGCATTTT. Translation gives CASRFPGGGQPQHF.

This chain uses TRBV5-5 with TRBJ1-2, with TRBD1 as a possible D gene (5 bases). This CDR3 spans 13 amino acids. In germline, CDR1 is SGHKS, CDR2 YYEKEE (reference sequence). V lost 6 bases and J 3 bases, leaving 12 bases between the germline ends. CDR3 in amino acids: CASTWDGDYGYTF. In DNA form, the CDR3 reads TGTGCCAGCACCTGGGACGGAGACTATGGCTACACCTTC. The full variable domain, its missing parts supplied by reference TRBV5-5 and TRBJ1-2, is DAGVTQSPTHLIKTRGQQVTLRCSPISGHKSVSWYQQVLGQGPQFIFQYYEKEERGRGNFPDRFSARQFPNYSSELNVNALLLGDSALYLCASTWDGDYGYTFGSGTRLTVV.

This clone was seen only once. V is TRBV19 and J is TRBJ2-3; possibly TRBD1 or TRBD2 for D (5 bases each). The CDR3 is 13 residues long. Trimming shortened V by 5 bases and J by 2 bases, and 8 bases separated the two germline ends. The germline CDR1 and CDR2 sequences are LNHDA and SQIVND (reference sequence). Written as DNA, the CDR3 is TGTGCCAGTAGTGGGGGTTCCACAGATACGCAGTATTTT. It specifies CASSGGSTDTQYF.

The rearrangement links TRBV7-9 to TRBJ2-7; TRBD2 is a possible D gene (6 bases). Germline V gene sequence: CDR1 SEHNR, CDR2 FQNEAQ (reference sequence). The CDR3 has 12 residues. V was shortened by 5 bases and J by 4 bases, with 9 bases between the two germline ends. The DNA for the CDR3 is TGTGCCAGCAGCGTTAGCGGTTACGAGCAGTACTTC. Translation: CASSVSGYEQYF. Full variable domain (rest looked up from reference TRBV7-9 and TRBJ2-7): DTGVSQNPRHKITKRGQNVTFRCDPISEHNRLYWYRQTLGQGPEFLTYFQNEAQLEKSRLLSDRFSAERPKGSFSTLEIQRTEQGDSAMYLCASSVSGYEQYFGPGTRLTVT.

This chain uses TRBV10-3 with TRBJ1-6; D gene unclear. The CDR3 loop spans 16 amino acids. Trimming removed 2 bases from V and 10 bases from J, with 18 bases in between. The V gene's germline CDR1 is ENHRY and CDR2 SYGVKD. CDR3 amino acids: CAISEKLLGWNSPLHF. In nucleotides, the CDR3 is TGTGCCATCAGTGAGAAGCTGCTCGGGTGGAACTCACCCCTCCACTTT.

The chain has TRBV30 and TRBJ1-2; TRBD1 agrees at 9 bases. Unmatched junction bases numbered 5, after V lost 2 bases and J lost 4 bases. The CDR3 runs 14 residues. Germline V CDR1 and CDR2: GTSNPN, SVGIG (reference sequence). The CDR3 is CAWSRTGVRYGYTF. CDR3 DNA sequence: TGTGCCTGGAGTCGGACAGGGGTTCGCTATGGCTACACCTTC.

This chain uses TRBV9 with TRBJ1-2, with D perhaps matching TRBD1 (5 bases). Trimming took off 3 bases at V and 5 bases at J, with 17 bases between the two ends. The CDR3 totals 15 residues. Germline V gene sequence: CDR1 SGDLS, CDR2 YYNGEE. The CDR3 sequence: CASSALGGSTYGYTF. The CDR3 DNA sequence: TGTGCCAGCAGCGCCCTTGGGGGGTCTACTTATGGCTACACCTTC.

The chain uses TRBV6-1 and TRBJ2-5, with D possibly being TRBD2 (7 bases). The germline CDR1 and CDR2 sequences are MNHNS and SASEGT. With 7 bases removed from V and 5 bases from J, the gap between germline ends came to 20 bases. The CDR3 contains 15 residues. The CDR3 DNA is TGTGCCAGCATCCAAGGAGGGGGGGGGTTTGAGACCCAGTACTTC. Translated, it gives CASIQGGGGFETQYF.

The CDR3 sequence is CAISLRDGPYQPQHF. In DNA, the CDR3 is TGTGCCATTTCCCTCCGGGACGGACCATATCAGCCCCAGCATTTT. The chain uses TRBV28 and TRBJ1-5; D is possibly TRBD1 (5 bases). V was shortened by 10 bases and J by 5 bases, with 21 bases between the two germline ends. From germline, CDR1 is MDHEN and CDR2 SYDVKM. The CDR3 runs 15 residues.

The chain joins TRBV5-1 to TRBJ2-2; 11 nucleotides align to TRBD2. The junction had 2 bases not matched to a gene; V was cut back by 3 bases and J by 4 bases. The CDR3 is made up of 15 amino acids. Germline values: CDR1 SGHRS, CDR2 YFSETQ. CDR3 sequence reads: CASSWGTSGTGELFF. CDR3 nucleotides: TGCGCCAGCAGCTGGGGGACTAGCGGCACCGGGGAGCTGTTTTTT.